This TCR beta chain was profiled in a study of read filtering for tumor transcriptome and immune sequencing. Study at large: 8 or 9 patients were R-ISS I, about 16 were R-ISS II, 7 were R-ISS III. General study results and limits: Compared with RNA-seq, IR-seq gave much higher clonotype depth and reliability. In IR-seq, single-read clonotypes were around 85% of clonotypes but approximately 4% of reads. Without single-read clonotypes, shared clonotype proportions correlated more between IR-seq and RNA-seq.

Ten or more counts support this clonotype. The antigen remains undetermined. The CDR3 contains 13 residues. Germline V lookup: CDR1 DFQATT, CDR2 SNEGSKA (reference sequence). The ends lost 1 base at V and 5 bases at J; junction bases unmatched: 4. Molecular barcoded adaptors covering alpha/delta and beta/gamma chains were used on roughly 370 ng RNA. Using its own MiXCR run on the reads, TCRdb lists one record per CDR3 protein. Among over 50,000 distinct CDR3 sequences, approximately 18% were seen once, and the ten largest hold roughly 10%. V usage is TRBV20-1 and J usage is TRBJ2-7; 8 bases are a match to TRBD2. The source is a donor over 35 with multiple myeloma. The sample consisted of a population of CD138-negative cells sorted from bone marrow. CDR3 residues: CSARGAGGDEQYF. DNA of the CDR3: TGCAGTGCTAGAGGGGCCGGGGGGGACGAGCAGTACTTC.